Listed here are 28 T cell receptor beta chains from one sample, sequenced in a study of shared clonotypes between healthy human individuals (dated by TCRdb to the early 2020s). To prepare the library, the immunoSEQ multiplex PCR assay was applied. TCRdb took this table from immuneACCESS and kept in-frame rearrangements with V and J called. Such tables lack part of the clones; where checked against another copy, unresolved V genes explain under half of the gap, and the rest is unexplained. The sample table records some 450,000 clones; about 74% of these occur just once. The ten biggest clones cover more than 10% of the sample. Sequences were obtained from PBMCs. These receptors originate from a woman in her forties in good health. Some clones in this sample may be carry-over from other donors' samples.

This chain connects TRBV10-1 to TRBJ2-1; perhaps D is TRBD1 or TRBD2 (5 bases each). V lost 4 bases to trimming and J lost 2 bases, with 12 bases between them. In germline, CDR1 is WNHNN, CDR2 SYGVQD (reference sequence). There are 15 residues in the CDR3. The CDR3 spells CASSGGERAYNEQFF. The CDR3 coding sequence is TGCGCCAGCAGTGGAGGGGAGCGCGCCTACAATGAGCAGTTCTTC.

This clone was observed many times. The V gene is TRBV6-4, the J gene TRBJ2-1, with 7 bases fitting TRBD1. This CDR3 has 15 residues. The germline V gene has CDR1 MRHNA and CDR2 SNTAGT. Trimming cost V 3 bases and J 4 bases; bases outside gene matches: 6. The CDR3 here is CASSDNSGGYNEQFF. The DNA of the CDR3 is TGTGCCAGCAGTGATAATTCAGGGGGATACAATGAGCAGTTCTTC.

This clone was detected ten times or more. The sample holds other DNA sequences that translate to the same CDR3. This chain links TRBV28 with TRBJ2-7; a weak D match, TRBD1 (5 bases). Germline V gives CDR1 MDHEN, CDR2 SYDVKM. With 6 bases removed from V and 0 bases from J, the gap between germline ends came to 9 bases. The CDR3 sequence is 13 residues long. The CDR3 nucleotides are TGTGCCAGCAGCTCAGGACACTCCTACGAGCAGTACTTC. It is translated as CASSSGHSYEQYF.

The rearrangement joins TRBV9 to TRBJ2-1, with 12 bases matching TRBD2. Losses at the gene ends were 5 bases for V and 4 bases for J; bases not matched to a gene: 10. CDR1 SGDLS and CDR2 YYNGEE come from the germline V gene. The CDR3 runs to 17 residues. CDR3 protein: CASSPGSLAGGYNEQFF. DNA of the CDR3: TGTGCCAGCAGTCCCGGCTCACTAGCGGGAGGTTACAATGAGCAGTTCTTC. Full variable domain (missing parts from reference TRBV9 and TRBJ2-1): DSGVTQTPKHLITATGQRVTLRCSPRSGDLSVYWYQQSLDQGLQFLIQYYNGEERAKGNILERFSAQQFPDLHSELNLSSLELGDSALYFCASSPGSLAGGYNEQFFGPGTRLTVL.

This clone was seen only once. The chain recombines TRBV30 with TRBJ2-2; TRBD1 matches at 7 bases. CDR1 and CDR2 (germline): GTSNPN, SVGIG (reference sequence). Germline trimming cut 5 bases from V and 6 bases from J; bases unmatched to any gene: 9. CDR3 length equals 14 residues. Here the CDR3 reads CAWSGQLYAGELFF. CDR3 in DNA: TGTGCCTGGTCGGGACAGCTTTACGCCGGGGAGCTGTTTTTT.

About this clone: A far larger clone differs by one base, so this is likely a read error. This chain connects TRBV2 to TRBJ2-1, with D possibly being TRBD1 (6 bases). The V gene's germline CDR1 is SNHLY and CDR2 FYNNEI. The CDR3 contains 13 residues. With 11 bases removed from V and 5 bases from J, the gap between germline ends came to 16 bases. CDR3 amino acids: CAGEGTHNNEQFF. The CDR3 region has the DNA TGTGCCGGCGAGGGGACACATAACAATGAGCAGTTCTTC.

The table lists this clone with many counts. CDR3 protein: CASSLERGPFPQYF. The CDR3 region has the DNA TGTGCCAGCAGCTTAGAGAGGGGGCCTTTCCCCCAGTACTTC. The chain links TRBV7-6 to TRBJ2-5; 7 positions agree with TRBD1. CDR3 size: 14 residues. V shed 1 base and J 9 bases; nucleotides not matched to a gene: 8. Germline CDR1 is SGHVS and CDR2 is FNYEAQ.

V is TRBV7-9 and J is TRBJ1-1; D gene unclear. The V end lost 3 bases, the J end lost 0 bases, and 8 bases lay between the germline ends. This CDR3 is built from 14 residues. The V gene's germline CDR1 is SEHNR and CDR2 FQNEAQ (reference sequence). The CDR3 loop is CASSFQTVNTEAFF. In nucleotides, the CDR3 is TGTGCCAGCAGCTTCCAGACTGTGAACACTGAAGCTTTCTTT. The full variable domain, its missing parts supplied by reference TRBV7-9 and TRBJ1-1, is DTGVSQNPRHKITKRGQNVTFRCDPISEHNRLYWYRQTLGQGPEFLTYFQNEAQLEKSRLLSDRFSAERPKGSFSTLEIQRTEQGDSAMYLCASSFQTVNTEAFFGQGTRLTVV.

J is TRBJ2-7 and V is TRBV4-3, with 8 bases identical to TRBD2. The CDR3 contains 15 residues. Trimming removed 0 bases from V and 7 bases from J; junction bases left unmatched: 8. CDR1 and CDR2 (germline): LGHNA, YSLEER. CDR3 DNA sequence: TGCGCCAGCAGCCAAGAACTCGGGGGGGCGGGAGAGCAGTACTTC. Translated: CASSQELGGAGEQYF.

Turning to this clone: A far larger clone is one nucleotide away, so this likely arose from a read error. This sample also contains other DNA sequences that code for the same CDR3. This sequence joins TRBV29-1 and TRBJ1-1; D remains unclear. The germline CDR1 and CDR2 sequences are SQVTM and ANQGSEA. This CDR3 has 9 amino acids. The CDR3 coding sequence is TGCAGCGTTGACACTGAAGCCTTCTTT. Translating gives CSVDTEAFF.

The table lists this clone with a count of one. V and J are TRBV12-5 and TRBJ2-1; TRBD2 matches 7 bases. Germline CDR1 LGHNT, CDR2 FRNRAP. The CDR3 is 16 amino acids. The trim removed 0 bases at V and 3 bases at J, leaving 5 bases unmatched. The CDR3 protein is CASGLVPGLGYNEQFF. CDR3 nucleotide sequence: TGTGCTAGTGGTTTGGTACCCGGACTAGGCTACAATGAGCAGTTCTTC.

This chain joins TRBV4-3 and TRBJ1-1; D is perhaps TRBD1 (6 bases). This CDR3 has 13 amino acids. The V gene lost 0 bases and the J gene lost 9 bases, with 11 bases spanning the gap. Germline loops: CDR1 LGHNA, CDR2 YSLEER. As DNA, the CDR3 is TGCGCCAGCAGCCAAGACTCAGGGGATAAAGCTTTCTTT. Its protein product is CASSQDSGDKAFF.

This clone occurred a few times. The chain joins TRBV28 to TRBJ2-5; 8 bases align to TRBD1. The V segment lost 1 base and the J segment 1 base; nucleotides outside the gene matches: 8. This CDR3 comprises 17 residues. Per the germline V gene, CDR1 is MDHEN and CDR2 is SYDVKM. The chain's CDR3 is CASSLSQGQALQETQYF. CDR3 nucleotide sequence: TGTGCCAGCAGTTTATCCCAGGGACAGGCCCTCCAAGAGACCCAGTACTTC.

The chain has TRBV6-6 and TRBJ2-5, with TRBD1 identical over 8 bases. CDR1 and CDR2 from the germline V gene are MNHNY and SVGAGI (reference sequence). This CDR3 comprises 14 residues. The V segment lost 3 bases and the J segment 5 bases; nucleotides outside the gene matches: 5. CDR3 protein: CASSYGQGSETQYF. Written as DNA, the CDR3 is TGTGCCAGCAGTTATGGACAGGGAAGCGAGACCCAGTACTTC.

The chain links TRBV5-1 to TRBJ2-3; 8 nucleotides agree with TRBD1. Germline V lookup: CDR1 SGHRS, CDR2 YFSETQ. Losses at the gene ends were 4 bases for V and 6 bases for J; bases not matched to a gene: 4. CDR3 length equals 13 residues. CDR3 loop: CASSTQGEDTQYF. The CDR3 coding sequence is TGCGCCAGCAGCACACAGGGGGAGGATACGCAGTATTTT.

This sequence joins TRBV7-3 and TRBJ2-3; TRBD2 matches 9 bases. CDR1 is SGHTA and CDR2 is FQGTGA in the germline V gene. The junction had 10 bases not matched to a gene; V was cut back by 7 bases and J by 2 bases. The CDR3 totals 16 residues. CDR3 sequence (DNA): TGTGCCAGCAAACAGACTAGCGGAGCTCCCACAGATACGCAGTATTTT. The encoded protein is CASKQTSGAPTDTQYF.

The V gene is TRBV28, the J gene TRBJ2-7; unclear D gene. V was clipped by 3 bases and J by 3 bases, with 12 bases between them. CDR1 MDHEN and CDR2 SYDVKM come from the germline V gene. This CDR3 is 14 amino acids long. The CDR3, as DNA: TGTGCCAGCAGTTTCTCGGAAGACCTCTACGAGCAGTACTTC. Encoded protein: CASSFSEDLYEQYF. Based on the CDR3 plus reference TRBV28 and TRBJ2-7, the full variable domain is DVKVTQSSRYLVKRTGEKVFLECVQDMDHENMFWYRQDPGLGLRLIYFSYDVKMKEKGDIPEGYSVSREKKERFSLILESASTNQTSMYLCASSFSEDLYEQYFGPGTRLTVT.

J is TRBJ2-1 and V is TRBV7-8; D assignment may be TRBD1 or TRBD2 (6 bases each). Germline-derived CDR1 and CDR2 are SGHVS and FQNEAQ. The CDR3 is 16 residues long. The ends were cut back, 6 bases at V and 0 bases at J, with 15 bases in the middle. The chain's CDR3 is CASSGMGGSSYNEQFF. The CDR3 DNA is TGTGCCAGCAGTGGAATGGGGGGCAGCTCCTACAATGAGCAGTTCTTC.

About this clone itself: A much larger clone is a single base away; this may be a read error. The V gene is TRBV9, the J gene TRBJ2-6; 8 nucleotides line up with TRBD2. Germline V gene data show CDR1 as SGDLS and CDR2 as YYNGEE. This CDR3 is built from 18 residues. The CDR3 region is CASSVAGSGSAGANVPTF. The CDR3, as DNA: TGTGCCAGCAGCGTAGCTGGAAGCGGGAGTGCTGGGGCCAACGTCCCGACTTTC.

The chain combines TRBV7-9 with TRBJ2-7; 11 bases are shared with TRBD2. With V trimmed by 3 bases and J by 3 bases, 1 base remained unmatched. The CDR3 has 14 residues. CDR1 and CDR2 from the germline V gene are SEHNR and FQNEAQ (reference sequence). The CDR3 nucleotides read TGTGCCAGCAGCTTCGGGACTAGCGGCTACGAGCAGTACTTC. It translates to CASSFGTSGYEQYF.

The chain couples TRBV4-1 to TRBJ2-7; D gene uncertain. Germline-derived CDR1 and CDR2 are MGHRA and YSYEKL. Trimming took 1 base from V and 0 from J, leaving 16 bases between them. The CDR3 runs 17 residues. This chain's CDR3 is CASSQVLSGRRSYEQYF. The CDR3 DNA sequence: TGCGCCAGCAGCCAAGTGCTTTCTGGCAGACGCTCCTACGAGCAGTACTTC.

The V call is TRBV10-2, the J call TRBJ2-7; 8 bases align to TRBD2. V lost 2 bases to trimming and J lost 5 bases; unmatched junction nucleotides: 8. The CDR3 extends over 15 amino acids. The germline gives CDR1 WSHSY, CDR2 SAAADI. The CDR3 DNA sequence: TGCGCCAGCAGTGAGCTGGCGGGAGGCGCCCACGAGCAGTACTTC. It translates to CASSELAGGAHEQYF.

The chain carries TRBV7-3 and TRBJ2-1; D not resolved. Looked up from germline, CDR1 is SGHTA and CDR2 is FQGTGA. Deletions cut 4 bases from V and 2 bases from J, with 6 bases between. This CDR3 spans 13 amino acids. The CDR3 reads CASSYEPYNEQFF. The DNA of the CDR3 is TGTGCCAGCAGCTACGAACCCTACAATGAGCAGTTCTTC.

The rearrangement uses TRBV28 and TRBJ2-7; tentatively, D is TRBD1 or TRBD2 (5 bases each). The length of the CDR3 is 12 residues. Trimming took 6 bases from V and 3 from J, leaving 9 bases between them. Germline-derived CDR1 and CDR2 are MDHEN and SYDVKM. The CDR3: CASRGPGYEQYF. Here the CDR3 DNA reads TGTGCCAGCAGGGGACCCGGCTACGAGCAGTACTTC.

On this clone itself: This is likely an artifact of a read error, given a far larger clone one base away. The genes are TRBV10-3 and TRBJ1-5; a weak D match, TRBD1 (6 bases). CDR1 is ENHRY and CDR2 is SYGVKD in the germline V gene. The length of the CDR3 is 13 residues. CDR3 DNA: TGTGCCGTCAGCCGGGACAACAATCAGCCCCAGCATTTT. As protein: CAVSRDNNQPQHF.

On this clone: Only one base separates this from a far larger clonotype, so it likely reflects a read error. The chain carries TRBV28 and TRBJ2-7; no clear D. Germline-derived CDR1 and CDR2 are MDHEN and SYDVKM. Trimming took off 4 bases at V and 3 bases at J, with 16 bases between the two ends. The CDR3 contains 15 residues. The CDR3 here is CASSSPRRSIYEQYF. For the CDR3, the DNA is TGTGCCAGCAGTTCACCGAGACGTTCGATCTACGAGCAGTACTTC. Supplemented by reference TRBV28 and TRBJ2-7, the full variable domain reads DVKVTQSSRYLVKRTGEKVFLECVQDMDHENMFWYRQDPGLGLRLIYFSYDVKMKEKGDIPEGYSVSREKKERFSLILESASTNQTSMYLCASSSPRRSIYEQYFGPGTRLTVT.

The V gene is TRBV19, the J gene TRBJ1-5; a weak D match, TRBD1 (5 bases). The V end lost 5 bases, the J end lost 6 bases, and 14 bases lay between the germline ends. Germline-derived CDR1 and CDR2 are LNHDA and SQIVND (reference sequence). The CDR3 spans 14 residues. CDR3 residues: CASSSGTRGQPQHF. The CDR3 DNA reads TGTGCCAGTAGTTCCGGGACGAGGGGTCAGCCCCAGCATTTT.

The V call is TRBV4-1, the J call TRBJ2-3, with a possible D match to TRBD1 (5 bases). V gave up 2 bases and J gave up 2 bases, with 11 bases separating them. This CDR3 has 15 amino acids. Germline CDR1 reads MGHRA; CDR2 reads YSYEKL. This chain's CDR3 is CASSQRQGITDTQYF. The CDR3 nucleotides read TGCGCCAGCAGCCAAAGGCAGGGCATCACAGATACGCAGTATTTT.